Below, one TCR beta chain is given with its context. Its target is not known. These data belong to a study of radiotherapy plus CTLA-4 blockade in lung cancer. Background on the study: Objective responses were documented in around a sixth of patients, with disease control in roughly 33%.

Germline assignment: CDR1 LGHNA and CDR2 YNFKEQ. With 2 bases clipped from V and 5 bases from J, the junction kept 3 bases outside the gene matches. The CDR3 consists of 16 residues. Study-wide results and caveats: In blood, after radiotherapy plus ipilimumab, tumor-derived TCR clones expanded.

Enrolled patients, whose metastatic non-small-cell lung cancer was chemo-refractory, received focal radiation plus CTLA-4 blockade with ipilimumab. The assay was immunoSEQ multiplex PCR, and TCRdb's table has in-frame clones only and misses some. The table lists some 90,000 clones, approximately 86% of them singletons, with approximately 2.2% in the top ten. The J gene is TRBJ2-1, the V gene TRBV4-2; 13 positions agree with TRBD2. Specimen: peripheral blood, collected from a patient treated with radiotherapy plus ipilimumab. The receptor comes from a human donor with non-small cell lung cancer who had a partial response to radiotherapy plus ipilimumab. CDR3 loop: CASSQRTSGRDNEQFF. CDR3 nucleotide sequence: TGTGCCAGCAGCCAACGGACTAGCGGGAGAGACAATGAGCAGTTCTTC.